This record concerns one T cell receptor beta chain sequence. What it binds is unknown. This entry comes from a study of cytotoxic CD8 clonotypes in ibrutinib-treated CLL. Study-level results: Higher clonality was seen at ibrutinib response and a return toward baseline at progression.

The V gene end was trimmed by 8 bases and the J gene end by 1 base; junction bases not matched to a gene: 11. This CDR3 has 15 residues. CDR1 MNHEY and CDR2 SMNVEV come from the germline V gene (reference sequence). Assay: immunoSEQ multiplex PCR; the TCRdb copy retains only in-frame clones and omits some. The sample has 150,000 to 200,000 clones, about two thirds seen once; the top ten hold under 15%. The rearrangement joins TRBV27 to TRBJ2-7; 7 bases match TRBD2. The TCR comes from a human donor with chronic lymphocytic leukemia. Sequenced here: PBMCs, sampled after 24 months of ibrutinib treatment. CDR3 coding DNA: TGTGCCAGCTATGGAACCTCTAGCGGTTCCTACGAGCAGTACTTC. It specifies CASYGTSSGSYEQYF.